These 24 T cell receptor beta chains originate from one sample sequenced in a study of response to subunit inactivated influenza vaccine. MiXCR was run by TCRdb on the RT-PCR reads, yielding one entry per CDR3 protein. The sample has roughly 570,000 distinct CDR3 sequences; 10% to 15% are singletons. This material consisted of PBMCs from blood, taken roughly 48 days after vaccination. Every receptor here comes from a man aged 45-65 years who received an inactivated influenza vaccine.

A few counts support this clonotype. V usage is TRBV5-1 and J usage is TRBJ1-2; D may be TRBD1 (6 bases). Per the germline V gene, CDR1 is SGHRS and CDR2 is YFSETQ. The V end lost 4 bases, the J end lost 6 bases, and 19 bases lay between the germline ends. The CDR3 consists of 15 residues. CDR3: CASSTTGLLPHGYTF. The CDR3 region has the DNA TGCGCCAGCAGCACTACAGGGCTCCTACCGCATGGCTACACCTTC. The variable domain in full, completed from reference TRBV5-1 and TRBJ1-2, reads KAGVTQTPRYLIKTRGQQVTLSCSPISGHRSVSWYQQTPGQGLQFLFEYFSETQRNKGNFPGRFSGRQFSNSRSEMNVSTLELGDSALYLCASSTTGLLPHGYTFGSGTRLTVV.

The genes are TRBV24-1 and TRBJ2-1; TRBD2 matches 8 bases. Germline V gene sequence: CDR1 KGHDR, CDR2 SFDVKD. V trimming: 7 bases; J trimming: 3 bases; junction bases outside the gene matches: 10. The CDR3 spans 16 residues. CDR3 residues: CATSDSGSGVYNEQFF. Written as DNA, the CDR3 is TGTGCCACCAGCGATAGTGGTAGCGGGGTCTACAATGAGCAGTTCTTC.

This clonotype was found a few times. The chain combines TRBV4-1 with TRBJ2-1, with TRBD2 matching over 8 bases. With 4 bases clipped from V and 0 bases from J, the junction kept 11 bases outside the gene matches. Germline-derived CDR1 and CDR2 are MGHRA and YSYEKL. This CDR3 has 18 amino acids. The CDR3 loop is CASSPQSGGGFSYNEQFF. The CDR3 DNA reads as TGCGCCAGCAGCCCGCAAAGTGGCGGGGGGTTCTCCTACAATGAGCAGTTCTTC.

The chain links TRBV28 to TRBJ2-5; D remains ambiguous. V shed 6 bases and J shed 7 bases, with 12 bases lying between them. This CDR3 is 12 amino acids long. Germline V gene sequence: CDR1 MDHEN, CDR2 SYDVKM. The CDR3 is CASSEALRTQYF. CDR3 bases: TGTGCCAGCAGCGAAGCTCTGAGGACCCAGTACTTC.

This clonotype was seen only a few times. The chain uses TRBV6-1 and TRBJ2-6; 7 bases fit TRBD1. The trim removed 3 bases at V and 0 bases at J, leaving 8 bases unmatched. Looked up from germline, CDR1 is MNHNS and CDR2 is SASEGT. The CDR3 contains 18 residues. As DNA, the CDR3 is TGTGCCAGCAGTGACGACAGGGACCCATTCTCTGGGGCCAACGTCCTGACTTTC. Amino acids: CASSDDRDPFSGANVLTF.

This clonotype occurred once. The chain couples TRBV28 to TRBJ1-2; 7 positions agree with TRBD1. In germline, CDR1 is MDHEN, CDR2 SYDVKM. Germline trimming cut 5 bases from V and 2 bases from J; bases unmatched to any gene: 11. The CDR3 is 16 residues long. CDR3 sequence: CASSPEQGPPNYGYTF. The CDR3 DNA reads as TGTGCCAGCAGTCCCGAACAGGGGCCGCCAAACTATGGCTACACCTTC.

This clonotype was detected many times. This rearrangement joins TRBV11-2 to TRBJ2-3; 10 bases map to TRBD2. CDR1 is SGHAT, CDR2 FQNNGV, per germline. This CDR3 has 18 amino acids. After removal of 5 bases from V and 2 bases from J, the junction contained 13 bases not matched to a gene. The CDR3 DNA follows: TGTGCCAGCAGCCACGGACTAGCGGCGAAACTCGACACAGATACGCAGTATTTT. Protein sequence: CASSHGLAAKLDTDTQYF.

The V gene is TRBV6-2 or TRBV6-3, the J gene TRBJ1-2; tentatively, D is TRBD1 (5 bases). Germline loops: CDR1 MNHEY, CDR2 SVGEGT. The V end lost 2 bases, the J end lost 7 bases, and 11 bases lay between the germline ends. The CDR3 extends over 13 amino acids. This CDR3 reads CASSYGTRSGYTF. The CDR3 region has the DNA TGTGCCAGCAGTTACGGGACCAGATCTGGCTACACCTTC.

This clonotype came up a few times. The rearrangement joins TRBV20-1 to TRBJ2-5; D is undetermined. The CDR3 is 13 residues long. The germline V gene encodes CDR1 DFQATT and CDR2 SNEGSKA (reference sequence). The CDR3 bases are TGCAGCCTAGGTAAAGGCAGCCAAGAGACCCAGTACTTC. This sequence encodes CSLGKGSQETQYF.

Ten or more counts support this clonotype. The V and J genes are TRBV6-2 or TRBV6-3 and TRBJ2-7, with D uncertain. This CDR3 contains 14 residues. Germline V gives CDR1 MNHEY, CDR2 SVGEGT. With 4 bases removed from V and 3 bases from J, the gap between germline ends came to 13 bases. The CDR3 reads CASSSRGRSYEQYF. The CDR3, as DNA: TGTGCCAGCAGTTCTCGAGGACGGAGCTACGAGCAGTACTTC.

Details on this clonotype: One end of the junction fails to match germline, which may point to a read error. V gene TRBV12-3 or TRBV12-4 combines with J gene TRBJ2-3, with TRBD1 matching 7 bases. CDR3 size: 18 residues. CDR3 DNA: TGTGCCAGCTGTTTAGTGACCTCCAGGGGGATTAGCACAGATACGCAGTATTTT. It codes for CASCLVTSRGISTDTQYF.

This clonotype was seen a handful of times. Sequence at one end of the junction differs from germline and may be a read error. The CDR3 bases are TGTGCCACCAGCAGAGTTGGGCAGAATCGGGGGAACGCTGAAGCTTTCTTT. This gives the protein CATSRVGQNRGNAEAFF. The chain couples TRBV15 to TRBJ1-1, with a possible D match to TRBD1 (5 bases). CDR3 length: 17 residues. Germline CDR1 reads LNHNV; CDR2 reads YYDKDF (reference sequence). The variable domain in full, completed from reference TRBV15 and TRBJ1-1, reads DAMVIQNPRYQVTQFGKPVTLSCSQTLNHNVMYWYQQKSSQAPKLLFHYYDKDFNNEADTPDNFQSRRPNTSFCFLDIRSPGLGDTAMYLCATSRVGQNRGNAEAFFGQGTRLTVV.

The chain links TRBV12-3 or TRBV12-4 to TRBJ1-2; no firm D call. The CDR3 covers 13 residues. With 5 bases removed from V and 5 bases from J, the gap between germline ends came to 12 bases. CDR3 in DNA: TGTGCCAGCAGTCTACCGGGAAATTATGGCTACACCTTC. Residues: CASSLPGNYGYTF.

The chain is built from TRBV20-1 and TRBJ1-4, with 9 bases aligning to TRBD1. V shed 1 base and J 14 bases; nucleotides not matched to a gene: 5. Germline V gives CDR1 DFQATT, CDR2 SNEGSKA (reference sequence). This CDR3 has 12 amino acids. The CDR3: CSARVRDRVLFF. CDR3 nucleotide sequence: TGCAGTGCTAGAGTTAGGGACAGGGTCCTGTTTTTT.

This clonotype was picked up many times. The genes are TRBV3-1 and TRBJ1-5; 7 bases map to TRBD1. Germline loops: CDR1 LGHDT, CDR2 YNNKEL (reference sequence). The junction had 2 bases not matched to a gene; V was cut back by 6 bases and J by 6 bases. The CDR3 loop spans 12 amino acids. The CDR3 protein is CASRQGSQPQHF. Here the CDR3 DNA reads TGTGCCAGCAGACAGGGGAGTCAGCCCCAGCATTTT.

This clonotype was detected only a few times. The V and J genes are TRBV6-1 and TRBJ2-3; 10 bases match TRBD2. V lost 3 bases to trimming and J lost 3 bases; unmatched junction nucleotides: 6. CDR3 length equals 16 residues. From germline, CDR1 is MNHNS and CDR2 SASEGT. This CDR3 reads CASSEWSSGGTDTQYF. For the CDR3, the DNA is TGTGCCAGCAGTGAGTGGTCTAGCGGGGGAACAGATACGCAGTATTTT.

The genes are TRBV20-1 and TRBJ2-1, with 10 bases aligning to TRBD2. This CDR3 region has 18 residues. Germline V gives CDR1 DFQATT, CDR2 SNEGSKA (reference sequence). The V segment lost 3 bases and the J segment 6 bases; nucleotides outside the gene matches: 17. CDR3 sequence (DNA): TGCAGTGCTAGGGACACCGGGACTAGCGCGATGCGGGGCAATGAGCAGTTCTTC. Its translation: CSARDTGTSAMRGNEQFF.

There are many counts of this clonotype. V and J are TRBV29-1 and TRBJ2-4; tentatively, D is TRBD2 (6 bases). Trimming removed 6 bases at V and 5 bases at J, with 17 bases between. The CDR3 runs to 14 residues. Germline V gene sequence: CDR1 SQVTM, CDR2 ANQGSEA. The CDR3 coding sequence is TGCAGCGTCAAACCGGGACTTCAGGAAAACATTCAGTACTTC. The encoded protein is CSVKPGLQENIQYF.

The CDR3 DNA is TGTGCCAGCAGTTACTCGAATGGGGTTAGGTCACCCCTCCACTTT. Translating it yields CASSYSNGVRSPLHF. The chain combines TRBV6-5 with TRBJ1-6; D unresolved. The CDR3 loop spans 15 amino acids. The V end was cut by 0 bases, the J end by 10 bases, with 13 bases between. CDR1 MNHEY and CDR2 SVGAGI come from the germline V gene.

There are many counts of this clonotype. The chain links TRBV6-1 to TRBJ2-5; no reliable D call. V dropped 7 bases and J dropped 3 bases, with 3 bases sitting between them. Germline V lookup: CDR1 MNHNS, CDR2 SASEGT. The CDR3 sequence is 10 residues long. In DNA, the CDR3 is TGTGCCAGCACCGAAGAGACCCAGTACTTC. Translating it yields CASTEETQYF.

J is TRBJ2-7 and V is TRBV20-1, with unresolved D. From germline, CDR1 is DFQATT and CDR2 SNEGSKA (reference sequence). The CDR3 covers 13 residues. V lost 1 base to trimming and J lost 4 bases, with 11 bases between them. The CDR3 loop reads CSARVPSAYEQYF. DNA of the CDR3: TGCAGTGCTAGAGTCCCCAGCGCTTACGAGCAGTACTTC.

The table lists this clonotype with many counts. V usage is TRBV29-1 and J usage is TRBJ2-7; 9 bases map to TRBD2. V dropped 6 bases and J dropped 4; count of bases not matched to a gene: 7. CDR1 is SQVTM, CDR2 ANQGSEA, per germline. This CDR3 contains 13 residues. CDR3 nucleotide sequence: TGCAGCGTGAAGACTAGCGGACTTTACGAGCAGTACTTC. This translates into CSVKTSGLYEQYF.

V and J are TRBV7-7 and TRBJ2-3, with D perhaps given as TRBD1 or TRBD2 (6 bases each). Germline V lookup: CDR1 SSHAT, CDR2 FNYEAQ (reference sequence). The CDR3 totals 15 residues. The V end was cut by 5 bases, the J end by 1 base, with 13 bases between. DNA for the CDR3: TGTGCCAGCAGCAAAGGGGGGAGTCGCACAGATACGCAGTATTTT. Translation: CASSKGGSRTDTQYF.

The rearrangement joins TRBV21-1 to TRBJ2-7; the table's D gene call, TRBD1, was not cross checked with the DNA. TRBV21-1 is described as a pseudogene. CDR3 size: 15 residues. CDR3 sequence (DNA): TGTGCCAGCGGGGGGGGACAGGCCCTCTCCTACGAGCAGTACTTC. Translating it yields CASGGGQALSYEQYF.